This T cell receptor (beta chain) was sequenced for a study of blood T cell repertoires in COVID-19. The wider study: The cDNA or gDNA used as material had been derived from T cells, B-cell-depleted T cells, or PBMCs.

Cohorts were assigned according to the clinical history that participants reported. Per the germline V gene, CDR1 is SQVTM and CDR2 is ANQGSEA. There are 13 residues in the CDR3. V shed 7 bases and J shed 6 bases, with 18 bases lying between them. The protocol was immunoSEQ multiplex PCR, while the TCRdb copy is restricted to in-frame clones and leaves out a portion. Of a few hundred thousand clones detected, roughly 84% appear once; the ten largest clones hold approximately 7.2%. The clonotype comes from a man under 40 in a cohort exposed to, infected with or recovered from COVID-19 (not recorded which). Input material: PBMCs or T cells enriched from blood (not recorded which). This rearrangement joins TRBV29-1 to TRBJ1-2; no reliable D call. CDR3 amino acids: CSASRRGADGYTF. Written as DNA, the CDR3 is TGCAGCGCCTCAAGGCGGGGTGCGGATGGCTACACCTTC.